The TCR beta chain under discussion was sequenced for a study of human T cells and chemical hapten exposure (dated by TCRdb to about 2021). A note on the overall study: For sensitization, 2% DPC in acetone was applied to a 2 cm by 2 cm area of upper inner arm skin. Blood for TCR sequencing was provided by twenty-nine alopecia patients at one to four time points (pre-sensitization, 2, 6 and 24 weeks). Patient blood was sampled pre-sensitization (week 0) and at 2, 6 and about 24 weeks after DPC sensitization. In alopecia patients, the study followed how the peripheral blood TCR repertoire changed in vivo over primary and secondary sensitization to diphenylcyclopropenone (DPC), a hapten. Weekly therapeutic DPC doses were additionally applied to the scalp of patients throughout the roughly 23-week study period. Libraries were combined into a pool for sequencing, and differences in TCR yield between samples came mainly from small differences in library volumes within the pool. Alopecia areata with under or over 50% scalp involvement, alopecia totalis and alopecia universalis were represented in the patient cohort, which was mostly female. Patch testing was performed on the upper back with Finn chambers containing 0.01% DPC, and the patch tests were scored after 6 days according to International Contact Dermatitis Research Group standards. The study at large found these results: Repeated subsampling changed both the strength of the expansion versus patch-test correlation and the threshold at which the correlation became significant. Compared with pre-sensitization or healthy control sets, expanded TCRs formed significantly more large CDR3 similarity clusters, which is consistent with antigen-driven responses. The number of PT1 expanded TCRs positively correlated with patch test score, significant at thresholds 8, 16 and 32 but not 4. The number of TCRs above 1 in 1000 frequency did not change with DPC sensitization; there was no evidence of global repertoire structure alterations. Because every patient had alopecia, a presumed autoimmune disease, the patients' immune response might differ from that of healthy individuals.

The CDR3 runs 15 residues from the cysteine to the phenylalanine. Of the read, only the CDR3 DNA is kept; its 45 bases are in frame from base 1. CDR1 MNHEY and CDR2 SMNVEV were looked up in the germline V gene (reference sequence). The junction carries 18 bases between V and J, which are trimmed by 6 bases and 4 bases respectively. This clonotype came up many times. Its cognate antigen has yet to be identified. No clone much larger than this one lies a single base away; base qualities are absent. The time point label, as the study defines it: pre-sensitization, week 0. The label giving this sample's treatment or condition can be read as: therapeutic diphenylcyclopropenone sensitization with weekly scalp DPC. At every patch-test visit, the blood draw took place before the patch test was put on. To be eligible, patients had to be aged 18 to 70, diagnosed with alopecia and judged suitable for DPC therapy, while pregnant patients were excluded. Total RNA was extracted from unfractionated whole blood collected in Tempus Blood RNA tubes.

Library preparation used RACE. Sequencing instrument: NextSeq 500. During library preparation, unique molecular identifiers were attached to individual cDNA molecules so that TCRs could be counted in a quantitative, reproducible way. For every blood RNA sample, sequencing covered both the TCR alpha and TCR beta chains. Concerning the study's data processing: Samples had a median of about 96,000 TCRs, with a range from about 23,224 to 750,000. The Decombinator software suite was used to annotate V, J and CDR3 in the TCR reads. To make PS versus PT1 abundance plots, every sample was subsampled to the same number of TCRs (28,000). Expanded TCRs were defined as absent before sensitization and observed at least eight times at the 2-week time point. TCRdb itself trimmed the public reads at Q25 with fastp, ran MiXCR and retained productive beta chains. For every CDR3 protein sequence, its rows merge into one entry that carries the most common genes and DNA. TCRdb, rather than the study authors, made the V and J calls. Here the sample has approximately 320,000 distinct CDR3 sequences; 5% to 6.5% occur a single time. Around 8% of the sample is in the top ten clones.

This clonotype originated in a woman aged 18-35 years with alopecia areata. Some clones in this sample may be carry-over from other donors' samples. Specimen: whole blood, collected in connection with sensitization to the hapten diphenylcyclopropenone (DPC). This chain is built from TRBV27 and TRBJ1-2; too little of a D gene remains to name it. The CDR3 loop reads CASRGHVDGAYGYTF. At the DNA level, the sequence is TGTGCCAGCAGGGGCCACGTCGACGGAGCCTATGGCTACACCTTC.